These T cell receptor beta chains were read from a single sample in a study of blood T cell repertoires in COVID-19. Generated by immunoSEQ multiplex PCR, the TCRdb table keeps only in-frame clones and is missing some. The table lists 90,000 to 130,000 clones, around 74% of them singletons. Sequencing input: peripheral blood. Source of these receptors: a woman aged 60-75 years with acute or convalescent COVID-19. CDR3s include the opening cysteine and the closing phenylalanine or tryptophan. Each record gives: J gene, V gene, D gene, clone size, CDR3 protein, CDR3 DNA. A D gene is named only where the DNA matches it firmly. A row's size may be missing; if present it is once, few, many or a size class.

J: TRBJ1-5; V: TRBV14; D: TRBD1; size: .; CDR3: CASSQRGQCNQPQHF; DNA: TGTGCCAGCAGCCAACGGGGACAGTGCAATCAGCCCCAGCATTTT
J: TRBJ2-4; V: TRBV2; D: TRBD2; size: .; CDR3: CASLGGGFAKNIQYF; DNA: TGTGCCAGCCTTGGCGGGGGGTTTGCCAAAAACATTCAGTACTTC
J: TRBJ2-4; V: TRBV5-1; D: TRBD1; size: .; CDR3: CASRETGTAKNIQYF; DNA: TGCGCCAGCAGAGAGACAGGGACGGCCAAAAACATTCAGTACTTC
J: TRBJ1-2; V: TRBV3-1/TRBV3-2; D: TRBD1; size: .; CDR3: CASSPGQGYGYTF; DNA: TGTGCCAGCAGCCCTGGACAGGGTTATGGCTACACCTTC
J: TRBJ1-3; V: TRBV28; D: TRBD1; size: .; CDR3: CASSRPGGGGNTIYF; DNA: TGTGCCAGCAGTCGGCCAGGGGGCGGTGGAAACACCATATATTTT
J: TRBJ2-7; V: TRBV6-6; D: TRBD1; size: once; CDR3: CASGGQTYEQYF; DNA: TGTGCCAGCGGGGGACAGACCTACGAGCAGTACTTC
J: TRBJ2-7; V: TRBV18; D: .; size: many; CDR3: CASSPPGGEYEQYF; DNA: TGTGCCAGCTCACCACCGGGTGGGGAGTACGAGCAGTACTTC
J: TRBJ2-1; V: TRBV7-2; D: .; size: .; CDR3: CASSLNSYNEQFF; DNA: TGTGCCAGCAGCTTGAACAGCTACAATGAGCAGTTCTTC
J: TRBJ2-1; V: TRBV5-8; D: TRBD1; size: .; CDR3: CASSLGTALYNEQFF; DNA: TGTGCCAGCAGCCTCGGGACAGCCCTGTACAATGAGCAGTTCTTC
J: TRBJ1-3; V: TRBV30; D: .; size: .; CDR3: CAWSVWGVGNTIYF; DNA: TGTGCCTGGAGTGTATGGGGGGTCGGAAACACCATATATTTT
J: TRBJ1-5; V: TRBV5-1; D: .; size: .; CDR3: CASSVDNPNQPQHF; DNA: TGCGCCAGCAGCGTAGACAACCCCAATCAGCCCCAGCATTTT
J: TRBJ2-7; V: TRBV23-1; D: .; size: .; CDR3: CASSQFLLGGEQYF; DNA: TGCGCCAGCAGTCAATTCCTCCTCGGGGGCGAGCAGTACTTC
J: TRBJ1-5; V: TRBV19; D: .; size: few; CDR3: CASMEGGYSNQPQHF; DNA: TGTGCCAGTATGGAGGGTGGATATAGCAATCAGCCCCAGCATTTT
J: TRBJ1-2; V: TRBV19; D: TRBD1; size: .; CDR3: CATETGQGNYGYTF; DNA: TGTGCCACAGAGACCGGACAGGGCAACTATGGCTACACCTTC
J: TRBJ2-1; V: TRBV21-1; D: .; size: .; CDR3: CASSKAFRDSSYNEQFF; DNA: TGTGCCAGCAGCAAAGCGTTCCGGGACAGCTCCTACAATGAGCAGTTCTTC
J: TRBJ2-7; V: TRBV6-1; D: .; size: .; CDR3: CASSESSGPYEQYF; DNA: TGTGCCAGCAGTGAGTCCAGCGGACCCTACGAGCAGTACTTC
J: TRBJ1-2; V: TRBV6-1; D: .; size: .; CDR3: CASSEASEAYGYTF; DNA: TGTGCCAGCAGTGAAGCTTCTGAAGCCTATGGCTACACCTTC
J: TRBJ1-2; V: TRBV5-6; D: TRBD1; size: .; CDR3: CASSLVGDRANYGYTF; DNA: TGTGCCAGCAGCTTGGTAGGGGACAGGGCAAACTATGGCTACACCTTC
J: TRBJ2-5; V: TRBV12-3/TRBV12-4; D: .; size: .; CDR3: CASREDRQETQYF; DNA: TGTGCCAGCAGGGAAGACAGGCAAGAGACCCAGTACTTC
J: TRBJ2-2; V: TRBV30; D: TRBD2; size: .; CDR3: CAWGKALGLAGSNTGELFF; DNA: TGTGCCTGGGGAAAAGCTTTGGGACTAGCGGGATCGAACACCGGGGAGCTGTTTTTT
J: TRBJ1-2; V: TRBV13; D: TRBD1; size: few; CDR3: CASSPWGQGAQYGYTF; DNA: TGTGCCAGCAGCCCCTGGGGACAGGGGGCGCAGTATGGCTACACCTTC
J: TRBJ2-7; V: TRBV25-1; D: TRBD2; size: .; CDR3: CASSRTSGGIVF; DNA: TGTGCCAGCAGCCGGACTAGCGGGGGTATAGTCTTC
J: TRBJ2-3; V: TRBV7-2; D: .; size: .; CDR3: CASTRDTYTDTQYF; DNA: TGTGCCAGCACCCGGGACACATACACAGATACGCAGTATTTT
J: TRBJ1-5; V: TRBV19; D: .; size: many; CDR3: CASSIGQGSGNQPQHF; DNA: TGTGCCAGTAGTATAGGCCAGGGCTCGGGTAATCAGCCCCAGCATTTT
J: TRBJ1-2; V: TRBV7-9; D: .; size: .; CDR3: CASSLASGRGSNYGYTF; DNA: TGTGCCAGCAGCTTAGCGTCAGGGAGGGGGTCTAACTATGGCTACACCTTC
J: TRBJ2-7; V: TRBV7-6; D: .; size: .; CDR3: CASSPAPGERSYEQYF; DNA: TGTGCCAGCAGCCCTGCCCCGGGGGAGAGGTCCTACGAGCAGTACTTC
J: TRBJ1-1; V: TRBV30; D: TRBD1; size: .; CDR3: CAWTTTGVGTEAFF; DNA: TGTGCCTGGACCACGACAGGGGTTGGCACTGAAGCTTTCTTT
J: TRBJ1-6; V: TRBV5-6; D: TRBD1; size: .; CDR3: CASSLGTGGTSPLHF; DNA: TGTGCCAGCAGCTTGGGCACAGGGGGCACTTCACCCCTCCACTTT
J: TRBJ2-5; V: TRBV4-3; D: TRBD2; size: .; CDR3: CASSQEMGGIWYF; DNA: TGCGCCAGCAGCCAGGAGATGGGGGGGATTTGGTACTTC
J: TRBJ1-5; V: TRBV10-3; D: TRBD1; size: few; CDR3: CAVRQGIGNQPQHF; DNA: TGTGCCGTCAGACAGGGGATCGGGAATCAGCCCCAGCATTTT
J: TRBJ1-4; V: TRBV4-1; D: TRBD1; size: .; CDR3: CASSQDPGTANEKLFF; DNA: TGCGCCAGCAGCCAAGATCCGGGGACAGCTAATGAAAAACTGTTTTTT
J: TRBJ2-1; V: TRBV5-1; D: TRBD2; size: .; CDR3: CASSAGGTYNEQFF; DNA: TGCGCCAGCAGCGCGGGGGGTACCTACAATGAGCAGTTCTTC
J: TRBJ1-5; V: TRBV4-3; D: .; size: .; CDR3: CASSQDARENQPQHF; DNA: TGCGCCAGCAGCCAAGACGCCCGAGAGAATCAGCCCCAGCATTTT
J: TRBJ1-1; V: TRBV10-3; D: .; size: .; CDR3: CAISEQEYTEAFF; DNA: TGTGCCATCAGTGAGCAGGAATACACTGAAGCTTTCTTT
J: TRBJ1-6; V: TRBV25-1; D: .; size: .; CDR3: CASSEVGGSPLHF; DNA: TGTGCCAGCAGTGAAGTAGGGGGTTCACCCCTCCACTTT
J: TRBJ1-5; V: TRBV23-1; D: .; size: .; CDR3: CASAGGLMGNQPQHF; DNA: TGCGCCAGCGCGGGAGGGTTGATGGGCAATCAGCCCCAGCATTTT
J: TRBJ1-1; V: TRBV7-2; D: .; size: .; CDR3: CASSLDRLVSDTEAFF; DNA: TGTGCCAGCAGCTTAGACAGGCTCGTGAGCGACACTGAAGCTTTCTTT
J: TRBJ2-3; V: TRBV18; D: TRBD2; size: .; CDR3: CASSPGLGTDTQYF; DNA: TGTGCCAGCTCACCGGGACTAGGAACAGATACGCAGTATTTT
J: TRBJ2-5; V: TRBV18; D: TRBD1; size: .; CDR3: CASSRGQVQETQYF; DNA: TGTGCCAGCTCACGAGGACAGGTTCAAGAGACCCAGTACTTC
J: TRBJ2-5; V: TRBV11-2; D: TRBD1; size: .; CDR3: CASSLARQGTYYPQETQYF; DNA: TGTGCCAGCAGCTTAGCTAGACAGGGGACCTATTACCCACAAGAGACCCAGTACTTC
J: TRBJ1-5; V: TRBV24-1; D: .; size: .; CDR3: CATSAHRGNQPQHF; DNA: TGTGCCACCAGTGCCCACAGGGGCAATCAGCCCCAGCATTTT
J: TRBJ1-4; V: TRBV3-1/TRBV3-2; D: .; size: .; CDR3: CASSPHSGAKGEKLFF; DNA: TGTGCCAGCAGCCCCCATTCAGGGGCCAAGGGTGAAAAACTGTTTTTT
J: TRBJ1-1; V: TRBV29-1; D: TRBD1; size: .; CDR3: CSALGQGNTEAFF; DNA: TGCAGCGCATTAGGACAGGGGAACACTGAAGCTTTCTTT
J: TRBJ2-7; V: TRBV7-2; D: .; size: .; CDR3: CASRDSLSYEQYF; DNA: TGTGCCAGCAGAGACAGCCTCTCCTACGAGCAGTACTTC
J: TRBJ1-1; V: TRBV24-1; D: .; size: .; CDR3: CATSGLGTEAFF; DNA: TGTGCCACCAGCGGACTCGGGACTGAAGCTTTCTTT
J: TRBJ1-6; V: TRBV2; D: TRBD1; size: .; CDR3: CARGGRQGNSPLHF; DNA: TGTGCCAGGGGGGGGCGACAGGGGAATTCACCCCTCCACTTT
J: TRBJ1-2; V: TRBV7-2; D: TRBD1; size: few; CDR3: CASSTQSGTGASGYTF; DNA: TGTGCCAGCAGCACACAATCCGGGACAGGGGCATCCGGCTACACCTTC
J: TRBJ1-1; V: TRBV24-1; D: TRBD1; size: .; CDR3: CATSDGPGTGRTEAFF; DNA: TGTGCCACCAGTGATGGCCCCGGGACAGGGCGCACTGAAGCTTTCTTT
J: TRBJ2-5; V: TRBV18; D: .; size: .; CDR3: CASSPHRDLINF; DNA: TGTGCCAGCTCACCCCACCGGGATTTGATTAACTTC
J: TRBJ2-3; V: TRBV10-3; D: TRBD2; size: once; CDR3: CAISESAGRDPDTQYF; DNA: TGTGCCATCAGTGAGTCAGCGGGGAGGGATCCCGATACGCAGTATTTT
J: TRBJ1-1; V: TRBV6-1; D: .; size: .; CDR3: CASSEAPLTLSFF; DNA: TGTGCCAGCAGTGAAGCACCACTTACTTTATCTTTCTTT